These 3 T cell receptor beta chains were all obtained from the same sample, sequenced in a study of T cell repertoires in cytomegalovirus infection. These receptors' antigens are unknown. From the reads, TCRdb called clonotypes with MiXCR, one entry per CDR3 protein. The repertoire has fewer than 650,000 distinct CDR3 sequences, roughly 42% of them found once; the top ten carry around 46%. Sequences were derived from cultured PBMCs, sampled from culture after CMV antigen stimulation. All receptors derive from a human donor in good health (CMV status not recorded). Some clones in this sample may be carry-over from other donors' samples.

The chain is built from TRBV12-3 or TRBV12-4 and TRBJ1-1, with a tentative D call TRBD1 (5 bases). The CDR3 extends over 14 amino acids. V lost 6 bases and J 1 base, leaving 12 bases between the germline ends. The CDR3 coding sequence is TGTGCCAGCAGCACATCCGGGGCGAACACTGAAGCTTTCTTT. This encodes CASSTSGANTEAFF.

In this sample, this clonotype turned up a few times. V usage is TRBV11-2 and J usage is TRBJ2-1, with D unclear. V dropped 7 bases and J dropped 4 bases, with 11 bases sitting between them. The CDR3 length is 13 residues. Germline V gene sequence: CDR1 SGHAT, CDR2 FQNNGV. In DNA form, the CDR3 reads TGTGCCAGCAAACTGGAGTCGTACAATGAGCAGTTCTTC. This encodes CASKLESYNEQFF.

The rearrangement uses TRBV6-1 and TRBJ2-7; weak D call: TRBD2 (5 bases). The CDR3 runs to 16 residues. The V gene lost 5 bases and the J gene lost 7 bases, with 24 bases spanning the gap. Germline lookup yields CDR1 MNHNS and CDR2 SASEGT. CDR3 amino acids: CASSLAGGGFSGEQYF. CDR3 sequence (DNA): TGTGCCAGCAGTCTTGCGGGCGGCGGTTTCTCGGGGGAGCAGTACTTC.